This T cell receptor beta chain was captured by sequencing in a study of cytomegalovirus exposure and HLA in healthy donors. PCR involved 60 Vbeta and 13 Jbeta primers. Clones were read by immunoSEQ multiplex PCR, and TCRdb kept only the in-frame ones, dropping some. The table has tens of thousands of clones, about three quarters seen once. V gave up 0 bases and J gave up 0 bases, with 11 bases separating them. This CDR3 is 16 amino acids long. The germline CDR1 and CDR2 sequences are SGHNT and YYREEE (reference sequence). The sequencing input was PBMCs. The origin of this receptor is a man between 18 and 35 years old in good health and CMV-seronegative. The genes are TRBV5-4 and TRBJ2-3, with D perhaps TRBD2 (5 bases). CDR3 region: CASSLDGGRSTDTQYF. The CDR3 nucleotides are TGTGCCAGCAGCTTGGATGGAGGCAGAAGCACAGATACGCAGTATTTT.